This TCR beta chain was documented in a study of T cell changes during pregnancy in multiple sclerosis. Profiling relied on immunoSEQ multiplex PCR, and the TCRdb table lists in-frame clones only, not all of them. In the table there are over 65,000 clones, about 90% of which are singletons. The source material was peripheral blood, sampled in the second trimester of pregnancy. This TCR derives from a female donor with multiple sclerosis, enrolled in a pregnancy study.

The CDR3 bases are TGTGCCAGCAGTTTTCAGGGGCCCGGCTCTGGAAACACCATATATTTT. Amino acid sequence: CASSFQGPGSGNTIYF. This chain links TRBV6-6 with TRBJ1-3, with a weak D call TRBD1 (6 bases). Trimming removed 4 bases from V and 0 bases from J, with 13 bases in between. Germline V gives CDR1 MNHNY, CDR2 SVGAGI (reference sequence). The CDR3 loop spans 16 amino acids.